The source of this T cell receptor (beta chain) is a study of T cells after yellow fever vaccination (dated by TCRdb to between 2018 and 2021). The study in broad terms: Libraries from fractions with low cell numbers were prepared with the SMART-Seq v4 Ultra Low Input RNA kit. Two healthy male donors, one aged 18 to 29 and one aged 30 to 40 years, made up the cohort. Bulk TCR alpha and beta repertoires were sequenced longitudinally to track T-cell clones before and after primary and booster YFV17D yellow fever vaccination. Bulk PBMC replicates and cell subsets were isolated from blood drawn at multiple timepoints before and after both primary and secondary immunization. The paper's findings and limits, for the study overall: Computational filtering was needed because FACS-sorted repertoires could contain abundant contaminating clonotypes from the bulk population. After the booster, most of the clones that had expanded following primary vaccination were detected again (roughly 97% of CD4 and 80% to 90% of CD8), which suggests that memory was broadly maintained. Because only a couple of donors were included in the study, the extent to which the findings can be generalized is limited. A small share of clonotypes was detected in both CD4 and CD8 compartments, with the overlap likely arising from convergent recombination. The secondary T-cell response was weaker than the primary response but faster, peaking on day 5 instead of day 15.

This clonotype has just a few counts. Its antigen specificity is not known. Base quality data are lacking; no much larger clone is found one base away. The V end loses 4 bases and the J end loses 1 base, and a stretch of 16 bases separates them. The germline V gene provides CDR1 MNHEY and CDR2 SVGAGI. The CDR3 runs 16 residues from the cysteine to the phenylalanine. Kept here is only the CDR3 DNA, which spans 48 bases and is read in frame from base 1. Per the publication, the treatment or condition label means: live attenuated yellow fever vaccine strain. A standard Ficoll-Paque protocol was used to isolate PBMCs from peripheral blood. Dynabeads CD4 and CD8 positive selection kits were used to isolate CD4 and CD8 T-cell fractions. RNA was extracted with TriZol from bulk PBMCs, CD4 and CD8 fractions, and dextramer-positive and dextramer-negative fractions. Reads for this sample came from an Illumina NovaSeq 6000. TCR cDNA was synthesized by 5'RACE template switching, which introduced a universal primer site and unique molecular identifiers. cDNA synthesis was primed from both the TCR alpha and TCR beta constant segments. Library amplification involved two PCR steps, and the second step added sample barcodes and sequencing adapters. Libraries were sequenced on Illumina HiSeq 2500 (2x100 bp) or NovaSeq (2x150 bp). The source study handled its data this way. MIGEC was used to demultiplex reads and collapse the reads into UMI consensus sequences, and MiXCR was used for V(D)J alignment. Clonotypes responding to the vaccine were identified with edgeR on replicate PBMC samples, with the criteria of FDR below 0.01 and a log2 fold change above 5 up to day 15. Each bulk clonotype received a CD4 or CD8 identity based on whether the sequenced CD4 or CD8 repertoire contained that clonotype at higher abundance. TCRdb itself trimmed the public reads at Q25 with fastp, ran MiXCR and retained productive beta chains. For every CDR3 protein sequence, its rows merge into one entry that carries the most common genes and DNA. None of the V and J calls come from the authors' own analysis; TCRdb made them. The sample table lists under 200,000 distinct CDR3 sequences, approximately 10% of them with a count of one. The ten largest clonotypes hold less than 40% of the sample.

The chain is encoded by TRBV6-5 joined to TRBJ1-1; 5 matching bases give a weak D call of TRBD1. The sample here was CD8+ T cells sorted from PBMCs, taken 15 days after the yellow fever booster vaccination. The receptor comes from a man aged 18 to 30 who received the YFV17D yellow fever vaccine. The CDR3 in this case is CASSSYSGDENTEAFF. The nucleotide sequence is TGTGCCAGCAGTTCCTACTCGGGGGACGAGAACACTGAAGCTTTCTTT.